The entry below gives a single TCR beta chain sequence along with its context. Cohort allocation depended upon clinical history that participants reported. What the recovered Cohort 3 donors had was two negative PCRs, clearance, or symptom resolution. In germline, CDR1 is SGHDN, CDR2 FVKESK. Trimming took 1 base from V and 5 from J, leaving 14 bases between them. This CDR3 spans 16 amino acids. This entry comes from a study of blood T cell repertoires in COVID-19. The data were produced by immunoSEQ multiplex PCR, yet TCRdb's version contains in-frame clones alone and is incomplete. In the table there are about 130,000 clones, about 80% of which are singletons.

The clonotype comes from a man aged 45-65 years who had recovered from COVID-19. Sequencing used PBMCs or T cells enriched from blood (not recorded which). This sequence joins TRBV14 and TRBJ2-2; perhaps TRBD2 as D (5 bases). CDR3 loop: CASSQAGNILTGELFF. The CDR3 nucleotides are TGTGCCAGCAGCCAAGCCGGGAACATTTTGACCGGGGAGCTGTTTTTT.